This T cell receptor beta chain appears in the sequencing data of a study of type 1 regulatory T cells. Study details: T-allo10 is an in vitro-generated, Tr1-enriched CD4 T cell product specific for alloantigen.

MiXCR, applied by TCRdb to the reads, yields one record per CDR3 protein. The sample comprises around 69,000 distinct CDR3 sequences, around 63% of which are singletons, and 7% to 9.5% rests with the top ten. The graft donor-derived T-allo10 cells reportedly recognize host alloantigens, are anergic, and suppress alloantigen-specifically. Notes on this clonotype: Its antigen is currently unknown.

The germline V and J ends were trimmed by 5 bases and 7 bases, with 17 bases remaining between them. Looked up from germline, CDR1 is DFQATT and CDR2 is SNEGSKA (reference sequence). The CDR3 consists of 13 residues. The clonotype comes from a human donor in good health. The chain carries TRBV20-1 and TRBJ1-2, with D perhaps matching TRBD1 (5 bases). Sequencing used cultured T cells, either the whole culture or a sorted T cell fraction (not recorded which). Described subset: Tr1-enriched cell product generated in vitro against host alloantigens. CDR3 DNA sequence: TGCAGTGCTGCAGAAAGGGGTCTATTTGGCTACACCTTC. Translation: CSAAERGLFGYTF.